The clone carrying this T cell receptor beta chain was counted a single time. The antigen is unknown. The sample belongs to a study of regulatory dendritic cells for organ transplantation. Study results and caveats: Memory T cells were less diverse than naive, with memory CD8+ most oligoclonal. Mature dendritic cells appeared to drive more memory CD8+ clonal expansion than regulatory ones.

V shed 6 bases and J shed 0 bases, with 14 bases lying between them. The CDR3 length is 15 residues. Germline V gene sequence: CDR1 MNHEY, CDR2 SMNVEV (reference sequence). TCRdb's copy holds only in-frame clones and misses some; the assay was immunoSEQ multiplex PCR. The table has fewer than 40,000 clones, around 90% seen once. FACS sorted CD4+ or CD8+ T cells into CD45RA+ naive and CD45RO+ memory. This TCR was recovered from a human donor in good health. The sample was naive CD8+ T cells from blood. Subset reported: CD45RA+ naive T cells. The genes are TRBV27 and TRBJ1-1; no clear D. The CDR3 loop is CASSGGELMNTEAFF. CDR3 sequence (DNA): TGTGCCAGCAGCGGAGGTGAGTTGATGAACACTGAAGCTTTCTTT.